Listed below are T cell receptor beta chains from one sample, sequenced in a study of CD8+ T cells in alopecia areata. Generated by immunoSEQ multiplex PCR, the TCRdb table keeps only in-frame clones and is missing some. The table lists some 180,000 clones, roughly 56% of them singletons. The sample taken for sequencing was CD8+ T cells sorted from blood. These receptors were collected from a human donor in good health. The CDR3 runs from the conserved cysteine through the conserved F or W. A D gene is named only where the DNA matches it firmly. Only part of the rows carry a size: once, few, many, or a class if the clone is expanded.

abundance	v_gene	d_gene	j_gene	CDR3nt	CDR3aa
-	TRBV11-2	-	TRBJ2-5	TGTGCCAGCAGCTTAGCCGGCAGCGGGACCCAGTACTTC	CASSLAGSGTQYF
few	TRBV2	TRBD2	TRBJ2-5	TGTGCCAGCAACCAACCACCGGGACTAGTGTTAGAGACCCAGTACTTC	CASNQPPGLVLETQYF
-	TRBV4-2	-	TRBJ1-2	TGTGCCAGCAGCCAAGAAGGGGATCGTACCTATGGCTACACCTTC	CASSQEGDRTYGYTF
-	TRBV29-1	TRBD2	TRBJ2-1	TGCAGCGTTGTCAGCGGGGCCCATGAGCAGTTCTTC	CSVVSGAHEQFF
once	TRBV29-1	TRBD2	TRBJ2-4	TGCAGCGTCCGCGGTTACGGGACTAGTGACATTCAGTACTTC	CSVRGYGTSDIQYF
-	TRBV27	-	TRBJ2-1	TGTGCCAGCGCCCACGGCGGCGCCTACAATGAGCAGTTCTTC	CASAHGGAYNEQFF
-	TRBV29-1	-	TRBJ1-1	TGCAGCGTTACCGAGAACACTGAAGCTTTCTTT	CSVTENTEAFF
-	TRBV9	-	TRBJ2-3	TGTGCCAGCAGCCCTGCGGGTGGGGGCACAGATACGCAGTATTTT	CASSPAGGGTDTQYF
-	TRBV30	-	TRBJ1-1	TGTGCCTGGAGCCCTCGGAGGACTGAAGCTTTCTTT	CAWSPRRTEAFF
few	TRBV29-1	-	TRBJ1-2	TGCAGCGTCGAACGAGGCGGGAATGGCTACACCTTC	CSVERGGNGYTF
-	TRBV13	TRBD1	TRBJ2-5	TGTGCCAGCAGCTCGACAGGGTGGGTGACAGAGACCCAGTACTTC	CASSSTGWVTETQYF
-	TRBV11-2	TRBD1	TRBJ2-6	TGTGCCAGCAGCTCGCGGACAGGGGAACACTCTGGGGCCAACGTCCTGACTTTC	CASSSRTGEHSGANVLTF
-	TRBV6-5	-	TRBJ1-2	TGTGCCAGCAGTTACTCGATTACCCCGACCTATGGCTACACCTTC	CASSYSITPTYGYTF
-	TRBV15	-	TRBJ2-5	TGTGCCACCGGCACCCTACTAGCAAGTGAGACCCAGTACTTC	CATGTLLASETQYF
few	TRBV29-1	-	TRBJ1-2	TGCAGCGCCCGTGGGGGGGGCCCCTATGGCTACACCTTC	CSARGGGPYGYTF
-	TRBV27	-	TRBJ1-2	TGTGCCAGCGCCCCGTTCCGGGACACCTATAACTATGGCTACACCTTC	CASAPFRDTYNYGYTF
-	TRBV15	TRBD1	TRBJ1-2	TGTGCCACAAGGGGTGAACAGGGGGATGGCTACACCTTC	CATRGEQGDGYTF
-	TRBV30	TRBD1	TRBJ1-1	TGTGCCTGGAGTACGGGACAGGGGAACACTGAAGCTTTCTTT	CAWSTGQGNTEAFF
once	TRBV27	-	TRBJ1-2	TGTGCCAGCAGTTTTATGGGCCACCCCGTGGATGGCTACACCTTC	CASSFMGHPVDGYTF
few	TRBV9	-	TRBJ2-3	TGTGCCAGCAGCGTAGGGCGAGGAGATACGCAGTATTTT	CASSVGRGDTQYF
-	TRBV28	-	TRBJ2-7	TGTGCCAGCAGGTTAGGACAATCTCTCTCCTACGAGCAGTACTTC	CASRLGQSLSYEQYF
-	TRBV2	-	TRBJ2-4	TGTGCCACCGGAGGGACAACCAGCAAAAACATTCAGTACTTC	CATGGTTSKNIQYF
-	TRBV27	-	TRBJ2-6	TGTGCCAGCAGTTTTTTGTCTGGGGCCAACGTCCTGACTTTC	CASSFLSGANVLTF
-	TRBV5-4	TRBD1	TRBJ1-2	TGTGCCAGCAGCCCGGACAGGGACAACTATGGCTACACCTTC	CASSPDRDNYGYTF
-	TRBV9	-	TRBJ2-7	TGTGCCAGCAGCCCCCCGTCCTACGAGCAGTACTTC	CASSPPSYEQYF
-	TRBV2	-	TRBJ2-1	TGTGCCAGCAGTTACAATACTGGAAATGAGCAGTTCTTC	CASSYNTGNEQFF
-	TRBV27	-	TRBJ1-2	TGTGCCAGCGGTGGGGGGTTAGCCCCGGGGGGCGGCTACACCTTC	CASGGGLAPGGGYTF
few	TRBV5-4	-	TRBJ2-2	TGTGCCAGCAGCTTTCCCACCGGGGAGCTGTTTTTT	CASSFPTGELFF
-	TRBV11-2	-	TRBJ2-7	TGTGCCAGCAGCCCAGAGACGAGCTACGAGCAGTACTTC	CASSPETSYEQYF
-	TRBV5-1	TRBD1	TRBJ2-3	TGCGCCAGCAGCTTGGAGGGACAGGGCACAGATACGCAGTATTTT	CASSLEGQGTDTQYF
once	TRBV14	-	TRBJ1-1	TGTGCCAGCACCCAGCAGAGGGGGGACACTGAAGCTTTCTTT	CASTQQRGDTEAFF
-	TRBV4-1	-	TRBJ1-1	TGCGCCAGCAGCCAAGATCCCTTCCTTTGTGAAGCTTTCTTT	CASSQDPFLCEAFF
-	TRBV11-2	-	TRBJ2-7	TGTGCCAGCAGCTTAAGCGTCGGCAACTACGAGCAGTACTTC	CASSLSVGNYEQYF
few	TRBV29-1	-	TRBJ2-7	TGCAGCGTTCAGGGGTCCTACGAGCAGTACTTC	CSVQGSYEQYF
-	TRBV7-2	-	TRBJ1-2	TGTGCCAGCAGCCCCCTCACCGGGACAAACTATGGCTACACCTTC	CASSPLTGTNYGYTF
-	TRBV4-1	-	TRBJ1-2	TGCGCCAGCAGCCAAGCCCCTCAATCTAACTATGGCTACACCTTC	CASSQAPQSNYGYTF
-	TRBV15	TRBD1	TRBJ1-1	TGTGCCACCAAAGCTCGGGACAGGGACTTTGAAGCTTTCTTT	CATKARDRDFEAFF
-	TRBV7-9	TRBD1	TRBJ1-6	TGTGCCAGCAGCCCACCAGGGGACAGGGGGAATTCACCCCTCCACTTT	CASSPPGDRGNSPLHF
few	TRBV7-9	-	TRBJ2-3	TGTGCCAGCAGCTTAGCGGCGACTACGCAGTATTTT	CASSLAATTQYF
-	TRBV9	-	TRBJ1-2	TGTGCCAGCAGCGTTTCAGGGGTAATTAACTATGGCTACACCTTC	CASSVSGVINYGYTF
-	TRBV19	-	TRBJ1-2	TGTGCCAGTGCGGGACGGAGAGACTTTGGCTACACCTTC	CASAGRRDFGYTF
-	TRBV15	-	TRBJ2-7	TGTGCCACCAGCAGAGGCCAATTCTACGAGCAGTACTTC	CATSRGQFYEQYF
-	TRBV13	-	TRBJ2-3	TGTGCCAGCAGCTTTTTGGGGGGCACAGATACGCAGTATTTT	CASSFLGGTDTQYF
-	TRBV7-8	TRBD1	TRBJ2-7	TGTGCCAGCAGCTTCGGGACAGACGAGCAGTACTTC	CASSFGTDEQYF
-	TRBV9	-	TRBJ2-7	TGTGCCAGCAGCGTAGATAGGGGTAGCTCCTACGAGCAGTACTTC	CASSVDRGSSYEQYF
-	TRBV29-1	-	TRBJ2-1	TGCAGCGGTGACAGCTTATACAATGAGCAGTTCTTC	CSGDSLYNEQFF
-	TRBV4-1	TRBD1	TRBJ1-2	TGCGCCAGCAGCCAAGATAGTAACGGATGGACAGGGGATTTGAATGGCTACACCTTC	CASSQDSNGWTGDLNGYTF
few	TRBV4-1	-	TRBJ2-1	TGCGCCAGCAGCCAAGATAGTCCCTCCGATGAGCAGTTCTTC	CASSQDSPSDEQFF
-	TRBV29-1	-	TRBJ2-3	TGCAGCGGAGCGACAGGCCGCACAGATACGCAGTATTTT	CSGATGRTDTQYF
-	TRBV29-1	-	TRBJ2-1	TGCAGCGTCGACGGCCTCTCCTACAATGAGCAGTTCTTC	CSVDGLSYNEQFF
few	TRBV2	-	TRBJ2-3	TGTGCCAGCGGCCGAGGCGCCGCGGCGCAGTATTTT	CASGRGAAAQYF
-	TRBV13	-	TRBJ2-3	TGTGCCAGCAGCTTCCGGGCCGAAGGAGATACGCAGTATTTT	CASSFRAEGDTQYF
few	TRBV4-1	TRBD1	TRBJ2-7	TGCGCCAGCAGCCAAGGGGACAGGGGATCCTACGAGCAGTACTTC	CASSQGDRGSYEQYF
-	TRBV5-1	-	TRBJ2-7	TGCGCCAGCAGCGGCGGGACAGCTTCCAGCTACGAGCAGTACTTC	CASSGGTASSYEQYF
once	TRBV11-2	TRBD2	TRBJ2-1	TGTGCCAGCAGCTTAGGCGGGGGGTGGACCCCAGGGTCCTACAATGAGCAGTTCTTC	CASSLGGGWTPGSYNEQFF
once	TRBV4-1	-	TRBJ1-2	TGCGCCAGCAGCCACCGACTGGGGGGCTATGGCTACACCTTC	CASSHRLGGYGYTF
many	TRBV29-1	-	TRBJ1-2	TGCAGCGTCCACAGGGAGTCTAACTATGGCTACACCTTC	CSVHRESNYGYTF
-	TRBV7-9	-	TRBJ1-1	TGTGCCAGCAGCTTAGCTGGGGACTTGAACACTGAAGCTTTCTTT	CASSLAGDLNTEAFF